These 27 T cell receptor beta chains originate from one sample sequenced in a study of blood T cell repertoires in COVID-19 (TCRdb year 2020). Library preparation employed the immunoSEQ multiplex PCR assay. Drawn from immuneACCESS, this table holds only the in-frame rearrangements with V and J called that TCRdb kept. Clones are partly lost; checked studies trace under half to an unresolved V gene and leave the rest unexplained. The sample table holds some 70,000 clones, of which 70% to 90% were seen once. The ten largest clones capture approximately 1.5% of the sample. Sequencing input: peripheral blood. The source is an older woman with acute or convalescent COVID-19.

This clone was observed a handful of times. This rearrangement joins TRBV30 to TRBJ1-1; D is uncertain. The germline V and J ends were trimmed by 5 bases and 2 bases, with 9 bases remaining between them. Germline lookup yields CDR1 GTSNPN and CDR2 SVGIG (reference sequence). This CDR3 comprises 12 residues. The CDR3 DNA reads TGTGCCTGGGGACGAGGTAACACTGAAGCTTTCTTT. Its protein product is CAWGRGNTEAFF.

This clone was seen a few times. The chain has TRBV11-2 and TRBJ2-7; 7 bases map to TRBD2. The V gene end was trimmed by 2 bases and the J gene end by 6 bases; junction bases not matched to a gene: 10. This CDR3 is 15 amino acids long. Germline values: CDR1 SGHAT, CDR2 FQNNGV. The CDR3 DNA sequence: TGTGCCAGCAGCTTATCACCGGGAGGTTCGCGCGAGCAGTACTTC. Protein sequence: CASSLSPGGSREQYF.

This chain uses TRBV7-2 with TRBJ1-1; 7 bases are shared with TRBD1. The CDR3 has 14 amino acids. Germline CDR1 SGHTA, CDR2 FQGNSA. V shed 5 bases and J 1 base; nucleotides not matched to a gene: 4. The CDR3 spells CASSHGDRNTEAFF. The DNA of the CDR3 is TGTGCCAGCAGCCATGGGGACAGGAACACTGAAGCTTTCTTT.

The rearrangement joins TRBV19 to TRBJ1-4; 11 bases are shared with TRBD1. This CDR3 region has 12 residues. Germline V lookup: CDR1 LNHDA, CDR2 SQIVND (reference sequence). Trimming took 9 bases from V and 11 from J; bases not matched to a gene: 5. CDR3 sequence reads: CASTDRGQKLFF. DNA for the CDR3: TGTGCCAGCACGGACAGGGGGCAGAAACTGTTTTTT.

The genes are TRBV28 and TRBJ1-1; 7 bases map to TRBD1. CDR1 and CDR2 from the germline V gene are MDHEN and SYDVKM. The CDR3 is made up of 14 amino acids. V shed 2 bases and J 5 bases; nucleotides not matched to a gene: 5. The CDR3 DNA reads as TGTGCCAGCAGTTTAGCCTACAGGGGAACTGAAGCTTTCTTT. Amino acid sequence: CASSLAYRGTEAFF. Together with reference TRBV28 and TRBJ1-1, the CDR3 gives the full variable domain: DVKVTQSSRYLVKRTGEKVFLECVQDMDHENMFWYRQDPGLGLRLIYFSYDVKMKEKGDIPEGYSVSREKKERFSLILESASTNQTSMYLCASSLAYRGTEAFFGQGTRLTVV.

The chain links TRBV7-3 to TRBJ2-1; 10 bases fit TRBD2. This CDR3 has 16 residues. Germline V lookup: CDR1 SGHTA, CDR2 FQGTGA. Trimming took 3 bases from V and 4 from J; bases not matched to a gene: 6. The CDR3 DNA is TGTGCCAGCAGCTTTTCTAGCGGGGGTTCTTACAATGAGCAGTTCTTC. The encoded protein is CASSFSSGGSYNEQFF.

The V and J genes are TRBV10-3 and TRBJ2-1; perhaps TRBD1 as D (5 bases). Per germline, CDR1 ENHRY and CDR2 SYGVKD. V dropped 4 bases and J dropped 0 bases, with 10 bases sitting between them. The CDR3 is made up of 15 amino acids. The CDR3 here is CAISGGPSSYNEQFF. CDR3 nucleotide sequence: TGTGCCATCAGTGGGGGCCCTAGCTCCTACAATGAGCAGTTCTTC.

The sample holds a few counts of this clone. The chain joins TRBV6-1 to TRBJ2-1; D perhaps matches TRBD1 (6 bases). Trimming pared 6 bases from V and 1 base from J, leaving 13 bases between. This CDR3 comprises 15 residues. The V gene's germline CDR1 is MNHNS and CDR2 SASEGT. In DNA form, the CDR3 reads TGTGCCAGCAGATCCCAACAGGGTTCCTACAATGAGCAGTTCTTC. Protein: CASRSQQGSYNEQFF.

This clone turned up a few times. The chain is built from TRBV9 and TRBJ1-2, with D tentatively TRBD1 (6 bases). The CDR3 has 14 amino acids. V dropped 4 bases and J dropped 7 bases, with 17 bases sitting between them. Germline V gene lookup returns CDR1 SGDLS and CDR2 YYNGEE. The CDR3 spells CASSPSRGLIGYTF. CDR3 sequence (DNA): TGTGCCAGCAGCCCCTCGAGGGGGTTGATTGGCTACACCTTC.

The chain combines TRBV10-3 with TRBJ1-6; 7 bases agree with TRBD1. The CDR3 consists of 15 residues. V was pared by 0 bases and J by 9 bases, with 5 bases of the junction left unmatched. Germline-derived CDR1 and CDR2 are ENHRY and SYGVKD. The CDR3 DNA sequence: TGTGCCATCAGTGAGTCAACAGGGGTGGCTTCACCCCTCCACTTT. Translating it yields CAISESTGVASPLHF.

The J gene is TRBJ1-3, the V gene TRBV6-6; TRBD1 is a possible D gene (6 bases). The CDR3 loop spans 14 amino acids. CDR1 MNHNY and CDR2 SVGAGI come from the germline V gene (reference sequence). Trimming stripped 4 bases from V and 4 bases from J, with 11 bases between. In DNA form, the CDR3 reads TGTGCCAGCAGTTCACAGGGAAAGGGAAACACCATATATTTT. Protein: CASSSQGKGNTIYF.

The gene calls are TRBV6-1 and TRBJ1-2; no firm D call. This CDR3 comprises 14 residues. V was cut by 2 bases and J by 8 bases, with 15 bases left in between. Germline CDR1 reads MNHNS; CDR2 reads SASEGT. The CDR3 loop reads CASSEYRGKKGYTF. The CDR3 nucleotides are TGTGCCAGCAGTGAATATCGGGGAAAGAAAGGCTACACCTTC.

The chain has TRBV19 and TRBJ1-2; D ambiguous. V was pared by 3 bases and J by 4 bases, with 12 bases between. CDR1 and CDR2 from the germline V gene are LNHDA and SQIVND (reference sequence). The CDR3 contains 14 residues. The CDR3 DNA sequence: TGTGCCAGTAGTATGGTCGTCGGTCCCTATGGCTACACCTTC. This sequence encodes CASSMVVGPYGYTF.

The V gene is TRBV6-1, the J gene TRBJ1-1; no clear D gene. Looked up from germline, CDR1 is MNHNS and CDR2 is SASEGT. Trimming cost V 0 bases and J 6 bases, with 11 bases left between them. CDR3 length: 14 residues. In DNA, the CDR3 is TGTGCCAGCAGTGAAGCGGAGATAATCGCTGAAGCTTTCTTT. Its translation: CASSEAEIIAEAFF.

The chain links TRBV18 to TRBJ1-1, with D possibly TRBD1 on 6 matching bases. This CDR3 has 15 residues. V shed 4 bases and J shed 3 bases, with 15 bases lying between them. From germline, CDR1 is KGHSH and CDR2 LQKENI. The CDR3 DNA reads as TGTGCCAGCTCACATGCAGGGGATCGGTACACTGAAGCTTTCTTT. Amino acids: CASSHAGDRYTEAFF. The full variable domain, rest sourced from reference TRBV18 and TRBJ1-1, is NAGVMQNPRHLVRRRGQEARLRCSPMKGHSHVYWYRQLPEEGLKFMVYLQKENIIDESGMPKERFSAEFPKEGPSILRIQQVVRGDSAAYFCASSHAGDRYTEAFFGQGTRLTVV.

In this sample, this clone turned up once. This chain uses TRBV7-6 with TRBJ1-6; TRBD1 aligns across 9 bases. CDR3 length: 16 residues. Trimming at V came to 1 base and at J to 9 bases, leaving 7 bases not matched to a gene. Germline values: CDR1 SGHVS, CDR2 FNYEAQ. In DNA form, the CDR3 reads TGTGCCAGCAGCTTAGGTCGGGACAGGGTAATTTCACCCCTCCACTTT. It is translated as CASSLGRDRVISPLHF. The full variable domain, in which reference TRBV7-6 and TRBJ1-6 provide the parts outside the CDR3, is GAGVSQSPRYKVTKRGQDVALRCDPISGHVSLYWYRQALGQGPEFLTYFNYEAQQDKSGLPNDRFSAERPEGSISTLTIQRTEQRDSAMYRCASSLGRDRVISPLHFGNGTRLTVT.

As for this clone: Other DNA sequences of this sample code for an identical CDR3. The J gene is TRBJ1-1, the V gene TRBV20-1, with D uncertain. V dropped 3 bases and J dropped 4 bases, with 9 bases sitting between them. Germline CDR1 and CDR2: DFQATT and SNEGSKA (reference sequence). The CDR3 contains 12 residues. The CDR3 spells CSASERGTEAFF. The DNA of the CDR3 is TGCAGTGCTAGTGAACGGGGCACTGAAGCTTTCTTT.

CDR3: CASSFGQGYEQYF. In DNA form, the CDR3 reads TGTGCCAGCAGTTTTGGACAGGGCTACGAGCAGTACTTC. The V and J genes are TRBV12-3 or TRBV12-4 and TRBJ2-7; 8 bases match TRBD1. CDR3 length equals 13 residues. J lost 3 bases, V lost 3 bases, and 1 base had no gene match.

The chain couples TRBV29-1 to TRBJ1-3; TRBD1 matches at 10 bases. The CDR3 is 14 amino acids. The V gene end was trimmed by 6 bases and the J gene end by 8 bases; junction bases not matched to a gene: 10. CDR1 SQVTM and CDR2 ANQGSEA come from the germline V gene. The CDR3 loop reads CSVQKTGGRDTIYF. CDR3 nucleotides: TGCAGCGTCCAAAAGACAGGGGGCAGAGACACCATATATTTT.

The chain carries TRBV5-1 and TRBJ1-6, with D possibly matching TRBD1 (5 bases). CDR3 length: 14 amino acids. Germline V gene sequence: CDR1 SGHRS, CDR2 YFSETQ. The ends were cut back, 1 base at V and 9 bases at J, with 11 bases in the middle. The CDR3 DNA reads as TGCGCCAGCAGCTTGAGGGGATCAGGTTCACCCCTCCACTTT. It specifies CASSLRGSGSPLHF.

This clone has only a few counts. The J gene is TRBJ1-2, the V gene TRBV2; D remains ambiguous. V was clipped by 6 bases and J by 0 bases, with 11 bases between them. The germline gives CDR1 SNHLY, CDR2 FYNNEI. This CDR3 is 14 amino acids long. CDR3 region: CASSAAAANYGYTF. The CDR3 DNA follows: TGTGCCAGCAGCGCCGCGGCAGCTAACTATGGCTACACCTTC.

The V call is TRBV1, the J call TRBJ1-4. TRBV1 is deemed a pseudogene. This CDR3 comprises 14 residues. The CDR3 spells CTSSPSVGDEKLFF. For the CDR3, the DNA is TGCACCAGCAGCCCCTCAGTGGGAGATGAAAAACTGTTTTTT.

CDR3 in amino acids: CASSPTRQGYNEQFF. The CDR3 bases are TGTGCCAGCAGTCCCACTAGACAGGGCTACAATGAGCAGTTCTTC. V and J are TRBV2 and TRBJ2-1; the match to TRBD1 covers 7 bases. The CDR3 length is 15 residues. Germline V gene data show CDR1 as SNHLY and CDR2 as FYNNEI. V was clipped by 5 bases and J by 3 bases; unmatched bases: 7.

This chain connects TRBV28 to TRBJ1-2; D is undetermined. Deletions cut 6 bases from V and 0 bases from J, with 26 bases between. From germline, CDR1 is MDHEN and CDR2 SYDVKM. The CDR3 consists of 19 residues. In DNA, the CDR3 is TGTGCCAGCAGGCTCGACCGCCCGGGGAGACACCCTTCTAACTATGGCTACACCTTC. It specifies CASRLDRPGRHPSNYGYTF.

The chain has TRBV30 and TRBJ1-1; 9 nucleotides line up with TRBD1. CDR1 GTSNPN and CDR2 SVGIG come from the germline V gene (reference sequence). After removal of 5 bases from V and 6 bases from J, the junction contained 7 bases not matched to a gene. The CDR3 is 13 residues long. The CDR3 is CAWAGQGWPEAFF. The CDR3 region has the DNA TGTGCCTGGGCTGGACAGGGGTGGCCTGAAGCTTTCTTT.

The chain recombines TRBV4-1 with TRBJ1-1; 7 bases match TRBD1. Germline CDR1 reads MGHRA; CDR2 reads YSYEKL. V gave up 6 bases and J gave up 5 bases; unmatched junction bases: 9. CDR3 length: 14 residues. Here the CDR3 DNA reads TGCGCCAGCAGGCAGCAGGGGGGTCGGACTGAAGCTTTCTTT. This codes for CASRQQGGRTEAFF.

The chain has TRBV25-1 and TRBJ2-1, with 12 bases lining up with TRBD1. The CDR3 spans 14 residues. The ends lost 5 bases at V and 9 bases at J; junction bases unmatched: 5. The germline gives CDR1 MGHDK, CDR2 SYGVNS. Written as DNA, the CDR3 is TGTGCCAGCAGTACGGGACAGGGGGCGGGTGAGCAGTTCTTC. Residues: CASSTGQGAGEQFF.